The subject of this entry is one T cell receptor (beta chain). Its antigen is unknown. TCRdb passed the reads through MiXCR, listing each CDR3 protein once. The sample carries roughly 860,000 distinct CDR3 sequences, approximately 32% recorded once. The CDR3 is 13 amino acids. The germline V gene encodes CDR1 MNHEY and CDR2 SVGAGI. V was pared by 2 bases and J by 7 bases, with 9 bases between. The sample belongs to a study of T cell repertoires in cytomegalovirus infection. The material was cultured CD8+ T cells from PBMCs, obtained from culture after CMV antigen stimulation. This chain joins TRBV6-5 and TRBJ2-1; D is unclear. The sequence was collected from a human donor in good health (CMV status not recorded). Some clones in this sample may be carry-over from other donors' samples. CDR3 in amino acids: CASSYGPENEQFF. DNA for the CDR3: TGTGCCAGCAGTTACGGCCCCGAGAATGAGCAGTTCTTC.